The 15 T cell receptor beta chains below come from one sample, sequenced in a study of beta chain features in type 1 diabetes (dated by TCRdb to about 2018). The method was the immunoSEQ multiplex PCR assay. The entire isolated RNA was reverse transcribed using the High Capacity cDNA Reverse Transcription Kit, and thus expressed TCRB transcripts were sequenced. The clones in this table, taken by TCRdb from immuneACCESS, are in-frame only. Not every clone is retained; where verified, under half of the shortfall comes from an unresolved V gene, and the cause of the rest is unknown. The sample table lists 900,000 or so clones, roughly 15% of them with a count of one. Jointly, the top ten make up about 0.025% of the sample. The sequencing input was naive CD4+ T cells from blood. The cell subset or site label, as the study defines it: true naive CD4+ T cells. Receptors originate from a woman younger than 30 in good health.

This clone came up a few times. The rearrangement uses TRBV6-5 and TRBJ1-2, with 10 bases identical to TRBD1. The germline V gene has CDR1 MNHEY and CDR2 SVGAGI. V lost 5 bases and J lost 5; bases outside the gene matches: 5. The CDR3 length is 14 residues. In DNA form, the CDR3 reads TGTGCCAGCAGTCGGACAGGGGGAGGGTATGGCTACACCTTC. It specifies CASSRTGGGYGYTF.

This rearrangement joins TRBV5-1 to TRBJ2-3; possibly TRBD1 for D (5 bases). V lost 0 bases, J lost 4 bases, and 9 bases lay in between. CDR3 length: 14 amino acids. Germline V lookup: CDR1 SGHRS, CDR2 YFSETQ. Here the CDR3 reads CASSLAQGSDTQYF. The DNA of the CDR3 is TGCGCCAGCAGCTTGGCCCAGGGTTCAGATACGCAGTATTTT.

The chain carries TRBV10-3 and TRBJ1-1; 8 bases line up with TRBD1. CDR1 is ENHRY, CDR2 SYGVKD, per germline. The V segment lost 6 bases and the J segment 3 bases; nucleotides outside the gene matches: 9. The CDR3 totals 15 residues. CDR3 residues: CAIRKPGQDDTEAFF. The DNA of the CDR3 is TGTGCCATCAGGAAACCGGGACAGGATGACACTGAAGCTTTCTTT.

This clone was observed a handful of times. The genes are TRBV14 and TRBJ2-7, with 9 bases identical to TRBD2. In germline, CDR1 is SGHDN, CDR2 FVKESK. The V segment lost 1 base and the J segment 2 bases; nucleotides outside the gene matches: 9. The CDR3 is 17 residues long. The CDR3 sequence is CASSQGVLAGGTYEQYF. DNA for the CDR3: TGTGCCAGCAGCCAAGGGGTTCTTGCGGGAGGGACCTACGAGCAGTACTTC.

This clone has just a few counts. The chain has TRBV7-9 and TRBJ2-5, with a possible D match to TRBD2 (6 bases). Trimming pared 1 base from V and 3 bases from J, leaving 15 bases between. Germline lookup yields CDR1 SEHNR and CDR2 FQNEAQ (reference sequence). This CDR3 spans 16 amino acids. As DNA, the CDR3 is TGTGCCAGCAGCTTAGGACCCGGGTTAGCGGAAGAGACCCAGTACTTC. Translation: CASSLGPGLAEETQYF.

A few counts support this clone. V and J are TRBV19 and TRBJ2-7; possible D gene TRBD2, 5 bases. This CDR3 contains 12 residues. V dropped 11 bases and J dropped 7 bases, with 18 bases sitting between them. Germline V gives CDR1 LNHDA, CDR2 SQIVND (reference sequence). CDR3 sequence reads: CASHFGLGEQYF. The CDR3 nucleotides are TGTGCCTCGCACTTTGGACTCGGAGAGCAGTACTTC.

This clone was counted between two and nine times. V gene TRBV2 combines with J gene TRBJ2-1; D is uncertain. Germline assignment: CDR1 SNHLY and CDR2 FYNNEI. V was trimmed by 8 bases and J by 8 bases, leaving 7 bases between them. This CDR3 has 10 residues. CDR3 sequence reads: CASSRDEQFF. CDR3 bases: TGTGCCAGCTCTCGGGATGAGCAGTTCTTC.

The chain has TRBV13 and TRBJ2-7, with D perhaps TRBD1 (6 bases). Germline V lookup: CDR1 PRHDT, CDR2 FYEKMQ (reference sequence). V was clipped by 5 bases and J by 0 bases, with 11 bases between them. The CDR3 contains 14 residues. CDR3 amino acids: CASSVGHLSYEQYF. The CDR3 bases are TGTGCCAGCAGCGTGGGACATCTCTCCTACGAGCAGTACTTC.

The J gene is TRBJ2-7, the V gene TRBV28, with 8 bases fitting TRBD1. From germline, CDR1 is MDHEN and CDR2 SYDVKM. With 7 bases clipped from V and 9 bases from J, the junction kept 20 bases outside the gene matches. CDR3 size: 16 residues. This CDR3 is CASNTATGGMAGSQYF. The DNA for the CDR3 is TGTGCCAGCAACACCGCCACAGGGGGTATGGCTGGCTCGCAGTACTTC.

To note about this clone: Other DNA variants within this sample encode the same CDR3. The chain is built from TRBV20-1 and TRBJ2-7, with D unresolved. The CDR3 sequence is 11 residues long. Per germline, CDR1 DFQATT and CDR2 SNEGSKA (reference sequence). The V and J ends lost 3 bases and 1 base respectively, with 4 bases between them. The CDR3 region has the DNA TGCAGTGCTAGTTCATCCTACGAGCAGTACTTC. This sequence encodes CSASSSYEQYF.

The chain employs TRBV5-1 and TRBJ2-7; D may be TRBD1 (5 bases). Looked up from germline, CDR1 is SGHRS and CDR2 is YFSETQ. The length of the CDR3 is 15 residues. The V gene lost 3 bases and the J gene lost 0 bases, with 13 bases spanning the gap. The CDR3, as DNA: TGCGCCAGCAGCTGGGCGACAGCCAACTCCTACGAGCAGTACTTC. Protein sequence: CASSWATANSYEQYF.

This clone was counted only a few times. This chain uses TRBV18 with TRBJ2-6; the D call may be TRBD1 or TRBD2 (7 bases each). From germline, CDR1 is KGHSH and CDR2 LQKENI. The CDR3 is 19 residues long. V was shortened by 2 bases and J by 1 base, with 18 bases between the two germline ends. The CDR3 sequence: CASSPYSRQGLSGANVLTF. Written as DNA, the CDR3 is TGTGCCAGCTCACCATACTCGAGACAGGGACTATCTGGGGCCAACGTCCTGACTTTC.

The CDR3 DNA is TGTGCCAGCTCAGCGGGAGCGGGTGAGACCCAGTACTTC. Translated: CASSAGAGETQYF. The chain employs TRBV10-3 and TRBJ2-5; 8 bases match TRBD2. V was pared by 10 bases and J by 5 bases, with 9 bases of the junction left unmatched. This CDR3 region has 13 residues. CDR1 is ENHRY, CDR2 SYGVKD, per germline.

This clone came up a few times. This chain joins TRBV6-6 and TRBJ1-5; D is undetermined. The CDR3 has 14 amino acids. V was shortened by 10 bases and J by 0 bases, with 13 bases between the two germline ends. In germline, CDR1 is MNHNY, CDR2 SVGAGI (reference sequence). The CDR3 reads CATSPANSNQPQHF. CDR3 bases: TGTGCCACCAGCCCGGCGAATAGCAATCAGCCCCAGCATTTT.

The chain recombines TRBV7-3 with TRBJ1-2, with D uncertain. Germline assignment: CDR1 SGHTA and CDR2 FQGTGA. The CDR3 is 14 amino acids. V lost 4 bases, J lost 0 bases, and 9 bases lay in between. The CDR3 here is CASSSSGANYGYTF. For the CDR3, the DNA is TGTGCCAGCAGCTCTTCAGGAGCTAACTATGGCTACACCTTC.